This paragraph covers one T cell receptor (beta chain) sequence. The data are from a study of T cell responses to AZD1222 COVID-19 vaccine. Generated by immunoSEQ multiplex PCR, the TCRdb table keeps only in-frame clones and is missing some. The repertoire holds some 180,000 clones, with around nine tenths as singletons. Specimen: peripheral blood, collected on day 0 of AZD1222 vaccination. The TCR comes from an adult in good health.

The DNA of the CDR3 is TGTGCCACCTCCCGAGACAGGGGAAGGGCGGATACGCAGTATTTT. Its protein is CATSRDRGRADTQYF. The chain joins TRBV2 to TRBJ2-3; 8 positions match TRBD1. V shed 10 bases and J 6 bases; nucleotides not matched to a gene: 15. CDR1 SNHLY and CDR2 FYNNEI come from the germline V gene. The CDR3 sequence is 15 residues long.